This TCR beta chain was sequenced during a study of blood T cell repertoires in COVID-19. The sample holds one count of this clone. The V gene's germline CDR1 is SGHVS and CDR2 FNYEAQ. CDR3 length equals 15 residues. V shed 5 bases and J 6 bases; nucleotides not matched to a gene: 4. Using immunoSEQ multiplex PCR, the repertoire was profiled, and TCRdb retains in-frame clones only, with some absent. The sample contains 200,000 to 250,000 clones, around 82% of which appear only once. Sequenced input: peripheral blood. This clonotype originated in an older woman with acute or convalescent COVID-19. The V and J genes are TRBV7-6 and TRBJ2-1; the match to TRBD2 covers 13 bases. This chain's CDR3 is CASSITSGGVNEQFF. The CDR3 nucleotides read TGTGCCAGCAGCATAACTAGCGGGGGGGTCAATGAGCAGTTCTTC.